This T cell receptor (beta chain) was identified in a study of cytomegalovirus exposure and HLA in healthy donors. Findings of the study overall: Certain indistinguishable V segments, among them TRBV6-2 and TRBV6-3, were excluded. Most CMV-associated TCR beta chains were later found to appear HLA-restricted.

The table lists this clone with a count of one. Its antigen is unidentified. Germline V CDR1 and CDR2: SEHNR, FQNEAQ (reference sequence). Trimming took 3 bases from V and 8 from J, leaving 17 bases between them. The length of the CDR3 is 15 residues. PCR primers comprised 60 Vbeta and 13 Jbeta primers. Measured with immunoSEQ multiplex PCR; TCRdb has only the in-frame clones, and not every one. The sample includes about 200,000 clones, about 81% of them seen just once. All donors participated as healthy donors of bone marrow. The clonotype comes from a woman between 40 and 50 years old in good health and CMV-seronegative. The V and J genes are TRBV7-9 and TRBJ2-1; D perhaps matches TRBD2 (6 bases). The sequenced sample consisted of PBMCs. This CDR3 reads CASSLDYAKRDEQFF. The CDR3 DNA sequence: TGTGCCAGCAGCTTGGACTACGCTAAAAGAGATGAGCAGTTCTTC. The full variable domain, rest sourced from reference TRBV7-9 and TRBJ2-1, is DTGVSQNPRHKITKRGQNVTFRCDPISEHNRLYWYRQTLGQGPEFLTYFQNEAQLEKSRLLSDRFSAERPKGSFSTLEIQRTEQGDSAMYLCASSLDYAKRDEQFFGPGTRLTVL.